This T cell receptor beta chain derives from a study of Graves' ophthalmopathy and Graves' hyperthyroidism. J lost 3 bases, V lost 0 bases, and 4 bases had no gene match. Germline CDR1 reads DFQATT; CDR2 reads SNEGSKA (reference sequence). The CDR3 extends over 14 amino acids. Patients were diagnosed from clinical symptoms, serum thyroxine, TRAb, thyroid ultrasound and orbital computed tomography. This clonotype has at least ten counts. Amplified material comprised TCR beta CDR3 regions derived from RNA transcripts. First-round RT-PCR with HTBI primers preceded a second-round multiplex PCR. TCRdb re-called the multiplex PCR reads through MiXCR, storing one row per CDR3 protein. The sample yields about 210,000 distinct CDR3 sequences, 25% to 35% seen once.

The rearrangement joins TRBV20-1 to TRBJ2-7; TRBD1 agrees at 8 bases. Sequences were obtained from peripheral blood. The sequence was collected from a man in his fifties with Graves' ophthalmopathy. CDR3 amino acids: CSARDGQGGYEQYF. The CDR3 region has the DNA TGCAGTGCTAGAGACGGACAGGGAGGCTACGAGCAGTACTTC.